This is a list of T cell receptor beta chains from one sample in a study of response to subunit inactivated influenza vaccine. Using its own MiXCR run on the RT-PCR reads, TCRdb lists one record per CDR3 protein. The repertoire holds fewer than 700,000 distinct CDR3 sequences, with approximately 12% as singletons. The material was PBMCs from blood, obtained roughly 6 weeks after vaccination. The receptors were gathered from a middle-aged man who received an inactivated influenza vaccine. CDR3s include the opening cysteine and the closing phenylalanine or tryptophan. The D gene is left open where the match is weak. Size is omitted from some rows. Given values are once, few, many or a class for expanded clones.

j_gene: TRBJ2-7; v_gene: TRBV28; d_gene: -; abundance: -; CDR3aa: CASSFNGFLPEQYF; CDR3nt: TGTGCCAGCAGTTTTAATGGGTTCTTGCCGGAGCAGTACTTC
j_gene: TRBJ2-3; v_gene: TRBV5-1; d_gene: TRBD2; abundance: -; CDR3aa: CASSTSGDTQYF; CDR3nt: TGCGCCAGCAGCACTAGCGGAGATACGCAGTATTTT
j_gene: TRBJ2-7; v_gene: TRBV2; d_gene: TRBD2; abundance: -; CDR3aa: CASKTSGSSYEQYF; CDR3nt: TGTGCCAGCAAGACTAGCGGGAGCTCCTACGAGCAGTACTTC
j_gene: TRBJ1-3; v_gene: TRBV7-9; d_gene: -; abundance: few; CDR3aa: CASSLDPTIYF; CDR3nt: TGTGCCAGCAGCTTAGACCCCACCATATATTTT
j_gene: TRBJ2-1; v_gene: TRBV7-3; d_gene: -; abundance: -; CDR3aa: CASSSGPYNNEQFF; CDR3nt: TGTGCCAGCAGCTCGGGACCTTATAACAATGAGCAGTTCTTC
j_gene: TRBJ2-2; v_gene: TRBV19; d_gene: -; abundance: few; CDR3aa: CASSDLDWGANTGELFF; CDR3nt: TGTGCCAGTAGTGATCTAGACTGGGGGGCGAACACCGGGGAGCTGTTTTTT
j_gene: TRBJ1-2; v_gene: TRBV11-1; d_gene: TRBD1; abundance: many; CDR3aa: CASSYGTDYGYTF; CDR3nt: TGTGCCAGCAGTTACGGGACAGACTATGGCTACACCTTC
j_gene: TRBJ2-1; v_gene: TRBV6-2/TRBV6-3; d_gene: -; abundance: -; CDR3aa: CATGQSSYNEQFF; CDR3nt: TGTGCCACCGGACAGAGCTCCTACAATGAGCAGTTCTTC
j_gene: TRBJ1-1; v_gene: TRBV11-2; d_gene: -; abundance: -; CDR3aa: CASSQNGGNTEAFF; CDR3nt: TGTGCCAGCAGCCAAAATGGAGGGAACACTGAAGCTTTCTTT
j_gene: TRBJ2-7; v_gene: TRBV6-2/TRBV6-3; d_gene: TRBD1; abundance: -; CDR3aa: CASSYGGQGGFSYEQYF; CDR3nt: TGTGCCAGCAGTTACGGCGGACAGGGGGGCTTCTCCTACGAGCAGTACTTC
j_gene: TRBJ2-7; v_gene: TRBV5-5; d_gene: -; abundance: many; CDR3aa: CASSPGRSEQYF; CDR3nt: TGTGCCAGCAGCCCGGGGAGGAGCGAGCAGTACTTC
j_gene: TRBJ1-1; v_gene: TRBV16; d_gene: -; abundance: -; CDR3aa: CASSQARPKAGTEAFF; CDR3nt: TGTGCCAGCAGCCAAGCCCGACCTAAAGCCGGGACTGAAGCTTTCTTT
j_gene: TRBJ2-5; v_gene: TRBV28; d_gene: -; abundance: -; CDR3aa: CASSPTLYRTSQETQYF; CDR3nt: TGTGCCAGCAGTCCCACTCTCTACCGGACATCTCAAGAGACCCAGTACTTC
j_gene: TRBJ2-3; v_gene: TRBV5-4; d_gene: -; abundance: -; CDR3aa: CASSFTERDTQYF; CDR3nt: TGTGCCAGCAGCTTTACGGAACGAGATACGCAGTATTTT
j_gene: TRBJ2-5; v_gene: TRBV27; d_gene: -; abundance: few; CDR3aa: CASSLLGAAETQYF; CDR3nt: TGTGCCAGCAGTTTATTGGGGGCAGCAGAGACCCAGTACTTC
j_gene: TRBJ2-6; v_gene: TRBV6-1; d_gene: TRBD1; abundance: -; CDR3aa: CASASGTGSSGANVLTF; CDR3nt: TGTGCCAGCGCCTCCGGGACAGGAAGCTCTGGGGCCAACGTCCTGACTTTC
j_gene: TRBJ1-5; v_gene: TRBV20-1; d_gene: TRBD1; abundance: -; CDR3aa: CSAIRTGHSNQPQHF; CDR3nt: TGCAGTGCTATTAGGACAGGCCATAGCAATCAGCCCCAGCATTTT
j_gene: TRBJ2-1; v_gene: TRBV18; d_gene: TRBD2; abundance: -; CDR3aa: CASSLKPSGSSYNEQFF; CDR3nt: TGTGCCAGCTCACTAAAACCTAGCGGGAGCTCCTACAATGAGCAGTTCTTC
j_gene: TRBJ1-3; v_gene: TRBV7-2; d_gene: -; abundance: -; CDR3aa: CASSLGPASISGNTIYF; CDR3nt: TGTGCCAGCAGCTTAGGTCCAGCCTCTATCTCTGGAAACACCATATATTTT
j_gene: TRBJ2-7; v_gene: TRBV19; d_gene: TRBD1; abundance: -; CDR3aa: CASSIGRTGYEQYF; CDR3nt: TGTGCCAGTAGTATTGGTCGGACAGGCTACGAGCAGTACTTC
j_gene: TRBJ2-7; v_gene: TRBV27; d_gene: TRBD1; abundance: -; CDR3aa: CASSLSYDRGGSYEQYF; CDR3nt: TGTGCCAGCAGTTTATCGTATGACAGGGGCGGCTCCTACGAGCAGTACTTC
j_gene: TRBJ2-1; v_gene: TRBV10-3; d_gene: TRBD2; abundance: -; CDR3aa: CAIRVRASGNNEQFF; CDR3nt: TGTGCCATCAGGGTCCGGGCTAGCGGGAACAATGAGCAGTTCTTC
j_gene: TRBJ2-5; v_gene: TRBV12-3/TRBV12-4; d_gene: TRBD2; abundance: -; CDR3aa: CASSLGLAGKETQYF; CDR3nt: TGTGCCAGCAGTTTAGGGCTAGCGGGAAAAGAGACCCAGTACTTC
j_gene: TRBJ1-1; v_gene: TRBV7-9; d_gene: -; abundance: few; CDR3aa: CLPAATQGRNTEAFF; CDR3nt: TGTCTGCCAGCAGCCACGCAGGGGAGGAACACTGAAGCTTTCTTT
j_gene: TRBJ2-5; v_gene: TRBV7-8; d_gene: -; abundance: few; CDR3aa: CASSLVGPKQETQYF; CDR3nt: TGTGCCAGCAGCTTAGTGGGACCGAAACAAGAGACCCAGTACTTC
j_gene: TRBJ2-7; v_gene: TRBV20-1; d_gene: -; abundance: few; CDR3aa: CSARGLASYEQYF; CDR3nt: TGCAGTGCTAGAGGCCTAGCTTCCTACGAGCAGTACTTC
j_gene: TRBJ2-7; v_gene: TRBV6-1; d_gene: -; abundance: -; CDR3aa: CASSRQRGGSYEQYF; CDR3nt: TGTGCCAGCAGTCGGCAGCGTGGGGGATCCTACGAGCAGTACTTC
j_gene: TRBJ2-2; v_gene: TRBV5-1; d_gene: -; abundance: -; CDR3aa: CASSLLTSTGELFF; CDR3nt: TGCGCCAGCAGCTTGCTCACCTCCACCGGGGAGCTGTTTTTT
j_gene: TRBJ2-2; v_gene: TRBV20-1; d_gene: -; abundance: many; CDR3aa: CSARDYPGLYTGELFF; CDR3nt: TGCAGTGCTAGAGATTACCCGGGACTTTACACCGGGGAGCTGTTTTTT
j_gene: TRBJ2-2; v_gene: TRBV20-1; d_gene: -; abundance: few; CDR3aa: CCARDLQAESNTGELFF; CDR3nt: TGCTGTGCTAGAGATCTCCAGGCAGAGTCGAACACCGGGGAGCTGTTTTTT
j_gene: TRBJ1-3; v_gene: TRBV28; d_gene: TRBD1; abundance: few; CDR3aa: CASSSGTGLISGNTIYF; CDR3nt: TGTGCCAGCAGTTCTGGGACAGGGCTTATCTCTGGAAACACCATATATTTT
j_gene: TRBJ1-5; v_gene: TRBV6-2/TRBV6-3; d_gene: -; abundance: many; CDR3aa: CASSPSGLQPQHF; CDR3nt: TGTGCCAGCAGTCCATCAGGCTTACAGCCCCAGCATTTT
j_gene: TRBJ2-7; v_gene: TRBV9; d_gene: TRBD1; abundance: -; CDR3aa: CASTPGTGNDEQYF; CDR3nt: TGTGCCAGCACGCCGGGGACAGGGAACGACGAGCAGTACTTC
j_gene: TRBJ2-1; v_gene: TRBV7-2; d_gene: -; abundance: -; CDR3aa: CASSLGFGGTYNEQFF; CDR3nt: TGTGCCAGCAGCTTAGGGTTCGGAGGGACCTACAATGAGCAGTTCTTC
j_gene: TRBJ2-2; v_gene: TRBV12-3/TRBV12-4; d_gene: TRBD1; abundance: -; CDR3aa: CASSFTGTGKTGELFF; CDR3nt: TGTGCCAGCAGTTTTACCGGGACAGGGAAAACCGGGGAGCTGTTTTTT
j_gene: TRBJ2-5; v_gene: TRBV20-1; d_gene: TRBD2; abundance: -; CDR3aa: CSLTSGGKETQYF; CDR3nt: TGCAGTCTCACTAGCGGGGGCAAAGAGACCCAGTACTTC
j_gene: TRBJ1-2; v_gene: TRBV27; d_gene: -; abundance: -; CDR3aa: CASSSHSLYGYTF; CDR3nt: TGTGCCAGCAGTTCACACAGTCTCTATGGCTACACCTTC
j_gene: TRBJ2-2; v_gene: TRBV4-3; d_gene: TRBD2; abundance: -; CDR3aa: CASSQELEIAGGPNTGELFF; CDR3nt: TGCGCCAGCAGCCAAGAATTGGAAATAGCGGGGGGGCCCAACACCGGGGAGCTGTTTTTT
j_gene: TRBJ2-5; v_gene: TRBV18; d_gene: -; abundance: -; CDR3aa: CASSPQDSQETKYF; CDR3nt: TGTGCCAGCTCACCACAAGACAGTCAAGAGACCAAGTACTTC
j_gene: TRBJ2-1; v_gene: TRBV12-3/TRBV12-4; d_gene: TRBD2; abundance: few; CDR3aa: CASSFRDSGGYNEQFF; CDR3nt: TGTGCCAGCAGTTTCAGGGATAGCGGGGGGTACAATGAGCAGTTCTTC
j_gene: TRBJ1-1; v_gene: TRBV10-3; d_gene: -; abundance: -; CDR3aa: CATRQEQNTEAFF; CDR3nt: TGTGCCACGAGACAGGAGCAGAACACTGAAGCTTTCTTT
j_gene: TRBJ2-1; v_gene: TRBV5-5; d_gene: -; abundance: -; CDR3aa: CASKQGLNNEQFF; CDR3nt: TGTGCCAGCAAACAGGGATTAAACAATGAGCAGTTCTTC
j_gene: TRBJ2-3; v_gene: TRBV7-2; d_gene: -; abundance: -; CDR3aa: CASSLVHRAPDTQYF; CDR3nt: TGTGCCAGCAGCTTAGTTCACAGGGCCCCAGATACGCAGTATTTT
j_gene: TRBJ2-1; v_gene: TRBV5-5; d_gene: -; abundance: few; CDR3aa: CASSWANYNEQFF; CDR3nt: TGTGCCAGCAGCTGGGCCAACTACAATGAGCAGTTCTTC